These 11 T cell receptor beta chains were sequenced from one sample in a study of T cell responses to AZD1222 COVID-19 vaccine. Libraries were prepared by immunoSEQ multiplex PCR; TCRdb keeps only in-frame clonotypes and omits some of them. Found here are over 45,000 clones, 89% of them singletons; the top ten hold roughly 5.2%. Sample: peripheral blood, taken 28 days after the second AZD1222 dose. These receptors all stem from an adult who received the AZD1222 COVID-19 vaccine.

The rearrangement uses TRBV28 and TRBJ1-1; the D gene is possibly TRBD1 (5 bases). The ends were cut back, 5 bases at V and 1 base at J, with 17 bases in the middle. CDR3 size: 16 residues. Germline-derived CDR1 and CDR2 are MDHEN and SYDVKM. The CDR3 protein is CASSPSIGGANTEAFF. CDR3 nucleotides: TGTGCCAGCAGTCCCTCTATAGGCGGGGCGAACACTGAAGCTTTCTTT. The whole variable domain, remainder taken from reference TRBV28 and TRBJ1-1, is DVKVTQSSRYLVKRTGEKVFLECVQDMDHENMFWYRQDPGLGLRLIYFSYDVKMKEKGDIPEGYSVSREKKERFSLILESASTNQTSMYLCASSPSIGGANTEAFFGQGTRLTVV.

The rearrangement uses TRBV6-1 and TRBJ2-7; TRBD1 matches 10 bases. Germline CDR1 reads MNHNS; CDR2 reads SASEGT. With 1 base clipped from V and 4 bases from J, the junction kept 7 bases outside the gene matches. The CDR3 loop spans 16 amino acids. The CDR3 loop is CASSEEAGQGGYEQYF. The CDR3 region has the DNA TGTGCCAGCAGTGAAGAAGCCGGACAGGGGGGGTACGAGCAGTACTTC.

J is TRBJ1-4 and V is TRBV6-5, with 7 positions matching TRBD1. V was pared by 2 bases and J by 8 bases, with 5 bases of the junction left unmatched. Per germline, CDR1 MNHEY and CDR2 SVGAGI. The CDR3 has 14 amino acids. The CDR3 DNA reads TGTGCCAGCAGTTACAGGGGGCAGGGGGAAAAACTGTTTTTT. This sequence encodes CASSYRGQGEKLFF.

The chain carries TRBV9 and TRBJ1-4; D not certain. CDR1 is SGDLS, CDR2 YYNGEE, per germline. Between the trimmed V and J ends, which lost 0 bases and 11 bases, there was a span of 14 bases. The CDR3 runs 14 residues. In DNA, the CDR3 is TGTGCCAGCAGCGTAGAAGGCGGAACGGGGAAACTGTTTTTT. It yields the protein CASSVEGGTGKLFF. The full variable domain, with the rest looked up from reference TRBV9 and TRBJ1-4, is DSGVTQTPKHLITATGQRVTLRCSPRSGDLSVYWYQQSLDQGLQFLIQYYNGEERAKGNILERFSAQQFPDLHSELNLSSLELGDSALYFCASSVEGGTGKLFFGSGTQLSVL.

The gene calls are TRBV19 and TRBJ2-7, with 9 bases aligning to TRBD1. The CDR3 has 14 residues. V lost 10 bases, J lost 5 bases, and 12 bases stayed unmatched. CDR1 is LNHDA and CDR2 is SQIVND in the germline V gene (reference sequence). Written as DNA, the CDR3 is TGTGCCACCCAAGGTGGGACAGGGTCTCACGAGCAGTACTTC. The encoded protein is CATQGGTGSHEQYF.

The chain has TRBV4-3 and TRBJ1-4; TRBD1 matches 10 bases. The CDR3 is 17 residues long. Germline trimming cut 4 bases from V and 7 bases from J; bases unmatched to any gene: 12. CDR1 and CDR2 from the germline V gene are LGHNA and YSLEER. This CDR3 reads CASSLAPKGQGSEKLFF. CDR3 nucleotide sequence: TGCGCCAGCAGCCTCGCGCCGAAGGGACAGGGGAGTGAAAAACTGTTTTTT.

The CDR3 reads CASSLRQGARVGEKLFF. The CDR3 coding sequence is TGTGCCAGCAGCTTGAGACAGGGGGCGCGAGTTGGAGAAAAACTGTTTTTT. The chain links TRBV7-2 to TRBJ1-4; 10 positions agree with TRBD1. The CDR3 sequence is 17 residues long. V lost 3 bases, J lost 8 bases, and 12 bases stayed unmatched. In germline, CDR1 is SGHTA, CDR2 FQGNSA. Using reference TRBV7-2 and TRBJ1-4 for the parts outside the CDR3, the full variable domain is GAGVSQSPSNKVTEKGKDVELRCDPISGHTALYWYRQSLGQGLEFLIYFQGNSAPDKSGLPSDRFSAERTGGSVSTLTIQRTQQEDSAVYLCASSLRQGARVGEKLFFGSGTQLSVL.

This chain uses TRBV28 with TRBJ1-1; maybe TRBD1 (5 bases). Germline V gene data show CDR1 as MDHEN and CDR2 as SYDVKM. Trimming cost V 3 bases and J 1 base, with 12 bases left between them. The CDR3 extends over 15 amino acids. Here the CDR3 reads CASSLGDRGNTEAFF. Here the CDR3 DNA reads TGTGCCAGCAGTTTGGGGGACCGCGGGAACACTGAAGCTTTCTTT.

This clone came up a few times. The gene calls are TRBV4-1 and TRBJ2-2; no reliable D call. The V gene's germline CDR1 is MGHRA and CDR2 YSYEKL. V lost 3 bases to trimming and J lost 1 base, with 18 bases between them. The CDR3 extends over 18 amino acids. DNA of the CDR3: TGCGCCAGCAGCCACTTCGGAGAGAGCACACTGAACACCGGGGAGCTGTTTTTT. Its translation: CASSHFGESTLNTGELFF.

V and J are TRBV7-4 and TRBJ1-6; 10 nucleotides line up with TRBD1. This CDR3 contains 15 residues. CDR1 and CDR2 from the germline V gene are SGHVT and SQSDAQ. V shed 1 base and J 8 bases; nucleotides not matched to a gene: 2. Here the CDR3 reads CASSLGDRGHSPLHF. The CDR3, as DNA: TGTGCCAGCAGCTTAGGGGACAGGGGTCATTCACCCCTCCACTTT.

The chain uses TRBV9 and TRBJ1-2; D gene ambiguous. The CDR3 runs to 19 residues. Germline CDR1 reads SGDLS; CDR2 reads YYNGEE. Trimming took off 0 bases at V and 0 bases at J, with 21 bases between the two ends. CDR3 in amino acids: CASSVAGPSTTFPNYGYTF. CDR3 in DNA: TGTGCCAGCAGCGTAGCGGGTCCCTCGACTACTTTTCCTAACTATGGCTACACCTTC. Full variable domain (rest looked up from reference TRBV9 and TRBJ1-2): DSGVTQTPKHLITATGQRVTLRCSPRSGDLSVYWYQQSLDQGLQFLIQYYNGEERAKGNILERFSAQQFPDLHSELNLSSLELGDSALYFCASSVAGPSTTFPNYGYTFGSGTRLTVV.